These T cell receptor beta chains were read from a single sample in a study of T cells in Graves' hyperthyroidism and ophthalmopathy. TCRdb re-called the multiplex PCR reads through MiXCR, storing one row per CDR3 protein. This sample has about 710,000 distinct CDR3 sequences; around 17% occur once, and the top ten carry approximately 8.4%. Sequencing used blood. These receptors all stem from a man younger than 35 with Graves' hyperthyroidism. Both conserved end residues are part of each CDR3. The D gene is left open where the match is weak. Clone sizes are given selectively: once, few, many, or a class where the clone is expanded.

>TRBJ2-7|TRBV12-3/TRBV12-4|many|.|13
TGTGCCAGCAGTTTACTAACGTTGGGCGAGCAGTACTTC
CASSLLTLGEQYF
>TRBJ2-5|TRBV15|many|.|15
TGTGCCACCAGCAGAGTGCCGGGTCAGCAAGAGACCCAGTACTTC
CATSRVPGQQETQYF
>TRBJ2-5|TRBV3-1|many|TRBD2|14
TGTGCCAGCAGCCAGGACGGGAGGGGGGAGACCCAGTACTTC
CASSQDGRGETQYF
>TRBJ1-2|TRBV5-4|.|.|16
TGTGCCAGCAGCGTCAAGCTGGGGGGGGAGTCCTATGGCTACACCTTC
CASSVKLGGESYGYTF
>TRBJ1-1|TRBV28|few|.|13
TGTGCCATCCACAGGGAGGCTCGCACTGAAGCTTTCTTT
CAIHREARTEAFF
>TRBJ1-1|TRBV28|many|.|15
TGTGCCAGCAGCCCTCTTGGCGGGGAGGACACTGAAGCTTTCTTT
CASSPLGGEDTEAFF
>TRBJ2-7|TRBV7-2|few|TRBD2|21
TGTGCCAGCAGCCCCCGCCCCGGACAGAGCTTTACTAGCGGGAGGGTTTACGAGCAGTACTTC
CASSPRPGQSFTSGRVYEQYF
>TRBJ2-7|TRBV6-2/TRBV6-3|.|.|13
TGTGCCAGCAGTTGGACGGATGCCTACGAGCAGTACTTC
CASSWTDAYEQYF
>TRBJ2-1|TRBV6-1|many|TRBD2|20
TGTGCCAGCAGTGAAACCCTCGGACTAGCGGGAGGAGGGGGTTACAATGAGCAGTTCTTC
CASSETLGLAGGGGYNEQFF
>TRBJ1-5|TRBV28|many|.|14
TGTGCCAGCAGTTTAAGACGGGGAAATCAGCCCCAGCATTTT
CASSLRRGNQPQHF
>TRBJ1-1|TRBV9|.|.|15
TGTGCCAGCAGCGTAGACGGGGGTAGGAACACTGAAGCTTTCTTT
CASSVDGGRNTEAFF
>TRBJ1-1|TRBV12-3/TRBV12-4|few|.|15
TGTGCCAGCACCCATCACGGGGGTGTAGGCACTGAAGCTTTCTTT
CASTHHGGVGTEAFF
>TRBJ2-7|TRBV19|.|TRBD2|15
TGTGCCAGTAGAACTTCCGGGACGGGGGGCTACGAGCAGTACTTC
CASRTSGTGGYEQYF
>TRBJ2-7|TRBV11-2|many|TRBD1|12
TGTGCCAGCAGCTTCCAGGGGGACGAGCAGTACTTC
CASSFQGDEQYF
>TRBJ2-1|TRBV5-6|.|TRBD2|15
TGTGCCAGCAGCACCGGACTAGCGGGAGGGTGGGGGCAGTTCTTC
CASSTGLAGGWGQFF
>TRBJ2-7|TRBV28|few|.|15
TGTGCCAGCAATCCCTCGACAATCGTGGGCGACGAGCAGTACTTC
CASNPSTIVGDEQYF
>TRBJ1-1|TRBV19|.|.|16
TGTGCCAGTAGTATTTACCCTAACCGGGAGAACACTGAAGCTTTCTTT
CASSIYPNRENTEAFF
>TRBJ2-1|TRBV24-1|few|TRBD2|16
TGTGCCACCAGTGATCCGGGACTAGCGGGGTGGAATGAGCAGTTCTTC
CATSDPGLAGWNEQFF
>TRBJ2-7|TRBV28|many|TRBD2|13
TGTGCCACCCAGACTAGCGGGGACCACGAGCAGTACTTC
CATQTSGDHEQYF
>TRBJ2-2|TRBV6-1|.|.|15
TGTGCCAGCAGCTCAGTAGGAGCCGACACCGGGGAGCTGTTTTTT
CASSSVGADTGELFF
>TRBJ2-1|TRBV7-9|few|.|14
TGTGCCAGCGGAGGTCTTTCACTCTACAATGAGCAGTTCTTC
CASGGLSLYNEQFF
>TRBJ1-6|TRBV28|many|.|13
TGTGCCAGCAGGACAGCGGATTGGACACCCCTCCACTTT
CASRTADWTPLHF
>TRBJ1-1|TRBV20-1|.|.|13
TGCAGTGCTAGGCAGGGATCCTTACGGGGAGCTTTCTTT
CSARQGSLRGAFF
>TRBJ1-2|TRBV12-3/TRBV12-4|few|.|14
TGTGCCAGCAGTATCTCCCGGACGCTATATGGCTACACCTTC
CASSISRTLYGYTF
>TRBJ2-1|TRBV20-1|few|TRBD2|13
TGCAGTGCTGCGGGGGGTACCCACTTTTCGCAGTTCTTC
CSAAGGTHFSQFF
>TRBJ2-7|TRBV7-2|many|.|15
TGTGCCAGCAACCCCGGAAGCGGAGCTTTCTACGAGCAGTACTTC
CASNPGSGAFYEQYF
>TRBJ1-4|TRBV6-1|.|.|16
TGTGCCAGTGTGCGGGACGGGGCGGGCGTGCATGAAAAACTGTTTTTT
CASVRDGAGVHEKLFF
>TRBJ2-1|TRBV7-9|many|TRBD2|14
TGTGCCAGCAGCACCCTAGCGGGGTACAATGAGCAGTTCTTC
CASSTLAGYNEQFF
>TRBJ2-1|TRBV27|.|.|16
TGTGCCAGCAGCCCGCCCTGGACATTCTCCCACAATGAGCAGTTCTTC
CASSPPWTFSHNEQFF
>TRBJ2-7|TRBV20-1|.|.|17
TGCAGTGCTAGAGATATGCCGGGCACCTATTCCGCCTACGAGCAGTACTTC
CSARDMPGTYSAYEQYF
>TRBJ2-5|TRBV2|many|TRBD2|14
TGTGCCAGCAGTGCACCAGGCGGGGGAGAGACCCAGTACTTC
CASSAPGGGETQYF
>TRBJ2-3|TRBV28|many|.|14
TGTGCCAGCAGTTCCGTCAGGGTGGGCGATACGCAGTATTTT
CASSSVRVGDTQYF
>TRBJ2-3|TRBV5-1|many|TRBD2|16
TGCGCCAGCAGCTTATTAGGACTAGCGGGAACTGATACGCAGTATTTT
CASSLLGLAGTDTQYF
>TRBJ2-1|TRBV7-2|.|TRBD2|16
TGTGCCAGCAGCTTATTCGGTAGCGGGGTTAGGGATGAGCAGTTCTTC
CASSLFGSGVRDEQFF
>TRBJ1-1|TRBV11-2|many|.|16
TGTGCCAGCAGCTTAGTCCGGCCGGGGATCGGGACTGAAGCTTTCTTT
CASSLVRPGIGTEAFF
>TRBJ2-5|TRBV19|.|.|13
TGTGCCGCGAGAGGAGGGCCCTCAGAGACCCAGTACTTC
CAARGGPSETQYF
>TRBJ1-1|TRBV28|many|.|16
TGTGCCAGCAGTCCGGGGGGGGGGCTCTTGAACACTGAAGCTTTCTTT
CASSPGGGLLNTEAFF
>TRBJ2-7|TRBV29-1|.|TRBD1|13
TGCAGCGTGATACTGACAGGGACCTACGAGCAGTACTTC
CSVILTGTYEQYF
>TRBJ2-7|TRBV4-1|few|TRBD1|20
TGCGCCAGCAGCCAAGATCCCCTCATACCCGGGACAGGGGGTCGGAACGAGCAGTACTTC
CASSQDPLIPGTGGRNEQYF
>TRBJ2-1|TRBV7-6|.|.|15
TGTGCCAGCAGCTTTGGAAATCCGCCCTACAATGAGCAGTTCTTC
CASSFGNPPYNEQFF
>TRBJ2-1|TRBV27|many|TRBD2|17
TGTGCCAGCAGTCCCAACCCGGCTAGCGGGAGCCACAATGAGCAGTTCTTC
CASSPNPASGSHNEQFF
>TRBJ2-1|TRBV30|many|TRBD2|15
TGTGCCTGGAGTGTACCTAGCGGATCCTACAATGAGCAGTTCTTC
CAWSVPSGSYNEQFF